This is a list of T cell receptor beta chains from one sample in a study of regulatory T cells in long-lasting Graves disease. MiXCR was run by TCRdb on the multiplex PCR reads, yielding one entry per CDR3 protein. The sample yields hundreds of thousands of distinct CDR3 sequences, 13% seen once. These records were also assigned to another study, of T cells in Graves' hyperthyroidism and ophthalmopathy.

Sequenced here: peripheral blood mononuclear cells (PBMCs), sampled at new diagnosis, from a patient treated with antithyroid drugs. The receptors were gathered from a man aged 25-45 years with Graves disease. The CDR3 runs from the conserved cysteine through the conserved F or W.

12 TRBV20-1 CSSEGVGETQYF
17 TRBV27 CASSLGFRAGGTGELFF
14 TRBV30 CAWSAPGTSFEQYF
16 TRBV11-2 CASSSRLAEVTDTQYF
14 TRBV20-1 CSALDPPGTDTQYF
16 TRBV27 CASSLPSGRAGGELFF
13 TRBV27 CASSRDGDTEAFF
14 TRBV4-2 CASSPSHGNTEAFF
13 TRBV18 CASSNRGDEKLFF
13 TRBV6-1 CASNGQGSTEAFF
15 TRBV10-3 CAISESTGRVETQYF
15 TRBV15 CATSRNRGSYNEQFF
14 TRBV27 CASSKEGAGEKLFF
13 TRBV12-3/TRBV12-4 CASRGPTHEKLFF
14 TRBV11-2 CASSSLGGNGELFF
14 TRBV12-3/TRBV12-4 CASSSAGGRYEQYF
14 TRBV15 CATSRDGGQTEAFF
14 TRBV11-2 CASSSGPRTDTQYF
16 TRBV2 CASSGRLAGHQETQYF
15 TRBV30 CAWREKYRGLYEQYF
14 TRBV7-8 CASSTRTDVYEQYF
15 TRBV5-1 CASSSAARATDTQYF
12 TRBV15 CATSSRGSGYTF
14 TRBV5-1 CASSLKGGLETQYF
13 TRBV12-5 CASGPRGNTEAFF
16 TRBV27 CASRLAGTLSSYEQYF
14 TRBV5-6 CASSLGGAPGEQFF
15 TRBV5-4 CASSRTGRTQETQYF
14 TRBV19 CASSIGVSNSPLHF
16 TRBV2 CASSEARTSAYNEQFF
10 TRBV28 CASRDYGYTF
16 TRBV24-1 CATSDSSGTQRGKLFF
15 TRBV18 CASSPGEFSYNEQFF
11 TRBV20-1 CSAILDNTQYF
17 TRBV30 CAFQNPYSGRAKNEQFF
15 TRBV3-1 CASSQGPYSNQPQHF
16 TRBV20-1 CSAPYGQGQKRNEQYF
13 TRBV5-6 CASSFIQPGELFF
14 TRBV12-3/TRBV12-4 CASSPDISSYEQYF
16 TRBV4-1 CASSPPLALPPAEQYF
16 TRBV11-1 CASSSGGYSTNEKLFF
14 TRBV18 CASHSGTSGYEQYF
19 TRBV2 CASSEVGSLGHWGHDEQFF
16 TRBV24-1 CATSDQGSGSGDTQYF
16 TRBV9 CASSAFGLAGTDTQYF
15 TRBV5-5 CASSLVGSNSYEQYF
13 TRBV2 CASGGVGTYEQYF
12 TRBV7-9 CASSFHAGTQYF
14 TRBV29-1 CSVEEGITSYEQYF